This T cell receptor beta chain was profiled in a study of T cells in localized non-small cell lung cancer. As regards this clone: No antigen is known for it.

The CDR3 has 12 residues. The germline V and J ends were trimmed by 10 bases and 10 bases, with 17 bases remaining between them. The germline CDR1 and CDR2 sequences are MNHNS and SASEGT. Study-wide results and limits: Adjacent lung exhibited a median of about 50 among the 100 most abundant tumor clones.

Only in-frame clones appear in the TCRdb table, and some are missing; sequencing was by immunoSEQ multiplex PCR. Of more than 15,000 clones listed, about 86% are singletons. The sample in question was peripheral blood, obtained before any cancer treatment. The sequence came from a male donor aged 60 or older with stage III lung adenocarcinoma. V is TRBV6-1 and J is TRBJ1-3; D is unresolved. The CDR3 nucleotides are TGTGCCACCCAACCGACCGACTTAACCATATATTTT. It specifies CATQPTDLTIYF.